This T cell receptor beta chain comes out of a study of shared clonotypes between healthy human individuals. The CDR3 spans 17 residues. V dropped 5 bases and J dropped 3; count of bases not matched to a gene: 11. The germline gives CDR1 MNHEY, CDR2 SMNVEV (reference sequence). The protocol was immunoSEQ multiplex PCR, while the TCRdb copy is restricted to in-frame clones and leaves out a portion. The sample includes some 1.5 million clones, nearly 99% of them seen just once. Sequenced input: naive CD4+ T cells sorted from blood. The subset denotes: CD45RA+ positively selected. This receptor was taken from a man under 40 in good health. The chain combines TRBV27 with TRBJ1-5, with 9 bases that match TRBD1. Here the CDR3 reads CASSRKGQGWNNQPQHF. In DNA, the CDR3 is TGTGCCAGCAGTCGAAAAGGACAGGGGTGGAACAATCAGCCCCAGCATTTT.